This TCR beta chain was captured in a study of CXCR3-negative and CXCR3-positive naive CD8 T cells (dated by TCRdb to the late 2010s). For context, the study as a whole: In total, about 135 million TRB reads were obtained, or roughly 1.5 +/- 0.3 million reads per library. Diversity and physicochemical repertoire analyses were performed on around twelve donors pooled from two independent experiments. For the TRBV-TRBJ cluster analysis, the naive subsets came from 5 or 6 donors, while the memory cells came from 3 donors. General conclusions and limits of the study: Similar TRBV-TRBJ usage was shown by naive CXCR3-negative and CXCR3-positive cells from the same donor, whereas distinct patterns were shown by memory cells. Freshly isolated PBMCs were used for most assays because CXCR3 expression partially decreased after cryopreservation. Comparably high repertoire diversity was found in both naive subsets, whereas much lower repertoire diversity was found in memory CD8+ T cells. TRB CDR3s from CXCR3-positive naive cells showed higher hydrophobicity (lower Kidera factor 4), lower energy, and higher strength and volume indices than CXCR3-negative naive cells. Because surface CD5, which is linked to self-reactivity in mice, was comparable between the naive subsets, TCR interaction strength was also inferred from TRB CDR3 physicochemical properties.

Details on this clonotype: Its antigen has not been determined.

Taken from cysteine to phenylalanine, the CDR3 has 17 residues. DNA is not recorded here. Each CD8+ T cell subset was flow-sorted in triplicate, with roughly 330,000 cells per subset placed directly into RLT lysis buffer. To exclude memory contaminants, naive CD8+ T cells were stringently defined as CD45RO-CCR7+CD27+CD95-. Using standard density gradient centrifugation, peripheral blood mononuclear cells were isolated from buffy coats. Naive CXCR3-negative and CXCR3-positive CD8+ T cells were flow-sorted using a FACSAria III. Total RNA was extracted from sorted cells using an RNeasy Mini Kit. Sequencing instrument: NextSeq 550. The Human TCR Profiling Kit (MiLaboratory) was used to make UMI-labeled 5' RACE TRB cDNA libraries. The full amount of extracted RNA was used for cDNA synthesis, and the full amount of resulting cDNA was used for PCR amplification. Libraries were prepared in parallel with an identical number of PCR cycles. The authors processed their data as follows. MIGEC and MiXCR extracted about 53,000 +/- 10,000 unique UMI-labeled TRB cDNA molecules per library, requiring at least two reads per UMI. On average, about 40,000 +/- 10,000 functional in-frame TRB CDR3 nucleotide clonotypes lacking stop codons were found per library. Diversity metrics, including normalized Shannon-Wiener and Chao1, were computed in VDJtools after downsampling to 5000 UMI-labeled TRB molecules per sample. For the central five CDR3 residues, VDJtools calculated physicochemical properties weighted by clonotype size, namely interaction energy, strength, volume and Kidera factor 4. TCRdb reprocessed the reads; each CDR3 protein sequence makes one entry, and DNA is unavailable. For this entry, the V and J calls and clone size follow TCRdb and not the study's own pipeline. This sample's table has entries for 100,000 to 150,000 distinct CDR3 sequences. Of the sample, roughly 0.39% is held by the ten largest clones.

Material for sequencing was naive CXCR3+ CD8+ T cells from blood. What this sample's cell subset or site label stands for: CD45RO-CCR7+CD27+CD95- naive CD8+ T cells expressing CXCR3 (TNR3+). The receptor's source is a human donor in good health. Some clones in this sample may be carry-over from other donors' samples. The rearranged segments are TRBV21-1 and TRBJ2-7; TCRdb indicates TRBD2, and absent DNA this call remains unverified. TRBV21-1 is given as a pseudogene. The encoded CDR3 is CASSKKKKSGISAEQYF.